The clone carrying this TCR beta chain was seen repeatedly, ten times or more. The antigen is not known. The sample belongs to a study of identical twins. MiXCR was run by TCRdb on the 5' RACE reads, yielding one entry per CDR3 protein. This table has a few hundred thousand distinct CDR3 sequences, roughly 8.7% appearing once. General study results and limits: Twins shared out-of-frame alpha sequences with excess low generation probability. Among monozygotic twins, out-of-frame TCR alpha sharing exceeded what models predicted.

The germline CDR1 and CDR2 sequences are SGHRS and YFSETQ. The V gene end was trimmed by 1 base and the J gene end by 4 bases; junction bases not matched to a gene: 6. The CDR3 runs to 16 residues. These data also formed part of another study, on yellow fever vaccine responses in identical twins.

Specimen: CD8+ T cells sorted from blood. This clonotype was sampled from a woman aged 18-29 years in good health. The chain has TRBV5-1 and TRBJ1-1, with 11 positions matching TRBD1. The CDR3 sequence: CASSLTGQGAITEAFF. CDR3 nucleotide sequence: TGCGCCAGCAGCTTGACCGGACAGGGGGCGATCACTGAAGCTTTCTTT. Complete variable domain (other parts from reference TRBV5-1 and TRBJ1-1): KAGVTQTPRYLIKTRGQQVTLSCSPISGHRSVSWYQQTPGQGLQFLFEYFSETQRNKGNFPGRFSGRQFSNSRSEMNVSTLELGDSALYLCASSLTGQGAITEAFFGQGTRLTVV.